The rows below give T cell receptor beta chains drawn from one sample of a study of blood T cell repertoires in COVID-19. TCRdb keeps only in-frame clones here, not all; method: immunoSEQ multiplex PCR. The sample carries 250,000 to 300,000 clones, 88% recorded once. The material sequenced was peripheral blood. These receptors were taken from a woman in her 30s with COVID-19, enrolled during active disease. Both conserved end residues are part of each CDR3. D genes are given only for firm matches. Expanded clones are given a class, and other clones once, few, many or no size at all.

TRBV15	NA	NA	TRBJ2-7	TGTGCCACCAGCAGAGATCCCAGGGAGGTCGAGCAGTACTTC	CATSRDPREVEQYF
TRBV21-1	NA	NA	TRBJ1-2	TGTGCCAGCAGCAAAGCAGTAGGACAGGGGCCGTTCTATGGCTACACCTTC	CASSKAVGQGPFYGYTF
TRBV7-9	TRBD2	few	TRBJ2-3	TGTGCCAGCAGCTCCGGGACTAGCAGCACAGATACGCAGTATTTT	CASSSGTSSTDTQYF
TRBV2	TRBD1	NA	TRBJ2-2	TGTGCCAGCAGTGCCCCGGGACAGATGAACACCGGGGAGCTGTTTTTT	CASSAPGQMNTGELFF
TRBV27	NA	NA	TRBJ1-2	TGTGCCAGCAGTTTCTCGACAGGAACGGCCGGCTACACCTTC	CASSFSTGTAGYTF
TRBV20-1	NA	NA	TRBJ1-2	TGCAGTGCGCTCGCTCGAGGGGGCTACACCTTC	CSALARGGYTF
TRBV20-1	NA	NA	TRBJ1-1	TGCAGTGCTAGCCTAGCAGCTGAAGCTTTCTTT	CSASLAAEAFF
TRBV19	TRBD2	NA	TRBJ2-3	TGTGCCAGTAGTACCACTAGCGGGGGGACAGATACGCAGTATTTT	CASSTTSGGTDTQYF
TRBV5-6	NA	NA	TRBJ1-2	TGTGCCAGCAGCTCCGGACTCGGCTATGGCTACACCTTC	CASSSGLGYGYTF
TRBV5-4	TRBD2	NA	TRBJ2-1	TGTGCCAGCAGCGTATGGCCCCCTAGCGGGAGCAGCTCCTACAATGAGCAGTTCTTC	CASSVWPPSGSSSYNEQFF